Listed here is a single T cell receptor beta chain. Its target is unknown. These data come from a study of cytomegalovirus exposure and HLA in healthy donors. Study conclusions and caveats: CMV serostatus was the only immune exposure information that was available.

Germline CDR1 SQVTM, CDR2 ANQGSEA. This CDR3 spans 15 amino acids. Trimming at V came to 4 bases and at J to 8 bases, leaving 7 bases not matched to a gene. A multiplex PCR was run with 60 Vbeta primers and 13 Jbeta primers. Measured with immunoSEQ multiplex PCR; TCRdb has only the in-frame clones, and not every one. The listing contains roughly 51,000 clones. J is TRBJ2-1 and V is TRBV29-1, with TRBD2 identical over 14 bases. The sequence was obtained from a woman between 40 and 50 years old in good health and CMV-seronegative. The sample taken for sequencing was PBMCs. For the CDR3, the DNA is TGCAGCGTTGCCGGGACTAGCGGGAGTGCGGATGAGCAGTTCTTC. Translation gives CSVAGTSGSADEQFF.